This T cell receptor (beta chain) stems from a study of blood T cell repertoires in COVID-19. Turning to the study itself: Italy, Spain and the United States were the sources of the convalescent and acute COVID-19 samples. T cells, B-cell-depleted T cells, or PBMCs provided the cDNA or gDNA that served as material.

V was pared by 4 bases and J by 2 bases, with 14 bases between. Germline loops: CDR1 ENHRY, CDR2 SYGVKD. The CDR3 extends over 15 amino acids. In the source study's methods: Amplified reference gene primers provided the basis for estimating nucleated cell counts. Assay: immunoSEQ multiplex PCR; the TCRdb copy retains only in-frame clones and omits some. The D gene and trimming were derived from the DNA, and the V and J assignments and clone size from that table. Counted here are 150,000 or so clones, about 90% occurring once; the ten biggest clones make up roughly 0.51%. The chain couples TRBV10-3 to TRBJ2-5; D gene unclear. Input material: peripheral blood. This receptor was taken from a man between 50 and 59 years old with acute or convalescent COVID-19. CDR3 loop: CAISARPSGQETQYF. The DNA for the CDR3 is TGTGCCATCAGTGCCCGGCCCTCCGGGCAAGAGACCCAGTACTTC.